These 21 T cell receptor beta chains were all obtained from the same sample, sequenced in a study of T cell clones after liver transplantation. The protocol was immunoSEQ multiplex PCR, while the TCRdb copy is restricted to in-frame clones and leaves out a portion. The profile shows about 76,000 clones, around four fifths of them singletons. The specimen was CD4+ T cells from blood, collected at the 22-month timepoint. The source is a human patient who received a liver transplant. Certain T cells may be donor cells from the graft.

The rearrangement uses TRBV5-1 and TRBJ2-7, with 7 bases aligning to TRBD2. V lost 3 bases to trimming and J lost 7 bases; unmatched junction nucleotides: 4. The CDR3 covers 12 residues. Germline V gives CDR1 SGHRS, CDR2 YFSETQ. DNA of the CDR3: TGCGCCAGCAGCTGGCGCGGGGGTGAGCAGTACTTC. Encoded protein: CASSWRGGEQYF.

This sequence joins TRBV28 and TRBJ1-5, with a possible D match to TRBD1 (6 bases). Trimming took off 5 bases at V and 6 bases at J, with 14 bases between the two ends. The CDR3 runs to 14 residues. The germline gives CDR1 MDHEN, CDR2 SYDVKM. The chain's CDR3 is CASSQQGGGQPQHF. In DNA, the CDR3 is TGTGCCAGCAGTCAACAGGGAGGCGGTCAGCCCCAGCATTTT.

Comments on this clone: Other DNA variants within this sample encode the same CDR3. The chain combines TRBV4-3 with TRBJ2-7; the D gene is possibly TRBD1 (5 bases). Trimming removed 1 base from V and 0 bases from J, with 7 bases in between. The CDR3 sequence is 14 residues long. CDR1 LGHNA and CDR2 YSLEER come from the germline V gene. The CDR3: CASSQGQTSYEQYF. The CDR3 bases are TGCGCCAGCAGCCAAGGACAGACCTCCTACGAGCAGTACTTC.

The chain joins TRBV29-1 to TRBJ1-1; 8 bases are a match to TRBD1. There are 13 residues in the CDR3. Per the germline V gene, CDR1 is SQVTM and CDR2 is ANQGSEA. Trimming took 5 bases from V and 3 from J; bases not matched to a gene: 5. The CDR3 coding sequence is TGCAGCGTTAACAGGGGGGTCGACACTGAAGCTTTCTTT. This translates into CSVNRGVDTEAFF. Looking up the rest from reference TRBV29-1 and TRBJ1-1 gives the full variable domain: SAVISQKPSRDICQRGTSLTIQCQVDSQVTMMFWYRQQPGQSLTLIATANQGSEATYESGFVIDKFPISRPNLTFSTLTVSNMSPEDSSIYLCSVNRGVDTEAFFGQGTRLTVV.

CDR3 DNA: TGTGCCAGCAGCTTATCCGGGACTAGCCCCTACAATGAGCAGTTCTTC. This gives the protein CASSLSGTSPYNEQFF. The rearrangement links TRBV7-3 to TRBJ2-1; 9 bases are shared with TRBD2. Germline V CDR1 and CDR2: SGHTA, FQGTGA. There are 16 residues in the CDR3. With 2 bases clipped from V and 2 bases from J, the junction kept 4 bases outside the gene matches.

The chain has TRBV18 and TRBJ2-1, with 8 bases aligning to TRBD2. With V trimmed by 4 bases and J by 9 bases, 11 bases remained unmatched. Germline V gives CDR1 KGHSH, CDR2 LQKENI. The CDR3 contains 15 residues. CDR3 bases: TGTGCCAGCTCACGGGGAGCGGGGGCCAACACTGAGCAGTTCTTC. It encodes CASSRGAGANTEQFF.

The V gene is TRBV28, the J gene TRBJ1-2; 10 positions agree with TRBD1. Unmatched junction bases numbered 5, after V lost 4 bases and J lost 3 bases. This CDR3 spans 15 amino acids. CDR1 is MDHEN and CDR2 is SYDVKM in the germline V gene. CDR3 residues: CASSSTGTGDYGYTF. As DNA, the CDR3 is TGTGCCAGCAGTTCAACCGGGACAGGGGACTATGGCTACACCTTC.

This sequence joins TRBV5-4 and TRBJ2-7; no firm D call. V was trimmed by 4 bases and J by 6 bases, leaving 17 bases between them. This CDR3 contains 14 residues. Germline V CDR1 and CDR2: SGHNT, YYREEE (reference sequence). The CDR3 nucleotides are TGTGCCAGCAGCCTGAGCCCAAGGAACTCCGAGCAGTACTTC. This codes for CASSLSPRNSEQYF.

This clone was seen a single time. This chain joins TRBV10-3 and TRBJ2-1, with TRBD1 as a possible D gene (5 bases). V was trimmed by 4 bases and J by 1 base, leaving 8 bases between them. CDR3 length equals 14 residues. Germline CDR1 and CDR2: ENHRY and SYGVKD. The chain's CDR3 is CAISAAGSYNEQFF. CDR3 DNA sequence: TGTGCCATCAGTGCGGCAGGGTCCTACAATGAGCAGTTCTTC.

The chain links TRBV11-1 to TRBJ2-7; D is possibly TRBD1 or TRBD2 (5 bases each). Germline CDR1 SGHAT, CDR2 FQDESV (reference sequence). Trimming removed 2 bases from V and 1 base from J, with 12 bases in between. CDR3 length: 15 residues. The CDR3 nucleotides are TGTGCCAGCAGCTTATTTCCGGGACCGTCCTACGAGCAGTACTTC. Translated: CASSLFPGPSYEQYF. Based on the CDR3 plus reference TRBV11-1 and TRBJ2-7, the full variable domain is EAEVAQSPRYKITEKSQAVAFWCDPISGHATLYWYRQILGQGPELLVQFQDESVVDDSQLPKDRFSAERLKGVDSTLKIQPAELGDSAMYLCASSLFPGPSYEQYFGPGTRLTVT.

For the CDR3, the DNA is TGTGCCAGCAGGAGGTTAGCGGGACCCTACGAGCAGTACTTC. The encoded protein is CASRRLAGPYEQYF. J is TRBJ2-7 and V is TRBV5-4; 8 positions agree with TRBD2. The CDR3 totals 14 residues. Germline trimming cut 5 bases from V and 2 bases from J; bases unmatched to any gene: 6. CDR1 is SGHNT and CDR2 is YYREEE in the germline V gene (reference sequence).

A few counts support this clone. The chain combines TRBV5-1 with TRBJ1-2; D gene ambiguous. V shed 2 bases and J shed 5 bases, with 13 bases lying between them. Germline V CDR1 and CDR2: SGHRS, YFSETQ. The length of the CDR3 is 14 residues. DNA for the CDR3: TGCGCCAGCAGCTTATCCGGGCTTGAATATGGCTACACCTTC. This encodes CASSLSGLEYGYTF.

V is TRBV18 and J is TRBJ2-7, with 8 positions matching TRBD1. V was pared by 8 bases and J by 6 bases, with 3 bases of the junction left unmatched. This CDR3 has 11 residues. Germline lookup yields CDR1 KGHSH and CDR2 LQKENI. Here the CDR3 reads CASGTGGEQYF. Written as DNA, the CDR3 is TGTGCCAGCGGGACAGGCGGCGAGCAGTACTTC.

The chain couples TRBV28 to TRBJ1-2; a weak D match, TRBD1 (6 bases). The ends were cut back, 3 bases at V and 1 base at J, with 15 bases in the middle. The CDR3 covers 16 residues. From germline, CDR1 is MDHEN and CDR2 SYDVKM. The CDR3 loop is CASSFGGGGGNYGYTF. CDR3 bases: TGTGCCAGCAGTTTTGGTGGGGGCGGTGGTAACTATGGCTACACCTTC.

V and J are TRBV6-1 and TRBJ2-7; 7 nucleotides match TRBD1. Trimming cost V 4 bases and J 2 bases; bases outside gene matches: 5. Germline CDR1 MNHNS, CDR2 SASEGT. The CDR3 consists of 14 residues. The DNA for the CDR3 is TGTGCCAGCAGTGGTCAGACAGGGCCCTACGAGCAGTACTTC. This gives the protein CASSGQTGPYEQYF.

This clone was counted between two and nine times. This chain joins TRBV5-1 and TRBJ1-4; D gene ambiguous. Per the germline V gene, CDR1 is SGHRS and CDR2 is YFSETQ. CDR3 length equals 17 residues. V lost 0 bases and J 0 bases, leaving 12 bases between the germline ends. The CDR3 protein is CASSLARARATNEKLFF. The CDR3 DNA is TGCGCCAGCAGCTTGGCAAGGGCCCGGGCAACTAATGAAAAACTGTTTTTT.

This clone was seen once. V is TRBV18 and J is TRBJ2-2; D call uncertain. Germline V lookup: CDR1 KGHSH, CDR2 LQKENI. The germline V and J ends were trimmed by 6 bases and 5 bases, with 13 bases remaining between them. This CDR3 contains 14 residues. Here the CDR3 reads CASSGPNGTGELFF. As DNA, the CDR3 is TGTGCCAGCTCTGGCCCCAACGGTACCGGGGAGCTGTTTTTT.

The V call is TRBV2, the J call TRBJ2-4, with D perhaps given as TRBD1 or TRBD2 (5 bases each). This CDR3 comprises 12 residues. V was pared by 9 bases and J by 4 bases, with 10 bases between. Germline V CDR1 and CDR2: SNHLY, FYNNEI. In nucleotides, the CDR3 is TGTGCCAGTGGGACGGGGAAAAACATTCAGTACTTC. It codes for CASGTGKNIQYF.

The chain is built from TRBV5-6 and TRBJ2-7; TRBD1 or TRBD2 may be the D gene (5 bases each). CDR3 size: 16 residues. Germline V gives CDR1 SGHDT, CDR2 YYEEEE. V lost 3 bases and J lost 2, with 18 bases in between. The CDR3 is CASSSYTGRRAYEQYF. CDR3 DNA sequence: TGTGCCAGCAGCTCGTACACGGGACGGCGTGCCTACGAGCAGTACTTC.

DNA for the CDR3: TGCGCCAGCAGCCCCGGGGGGGCCACAGATACGCAGTATTTT. This gives the protein CASSPGGATDTQYF. The V and J genes are TRBV4-3 and TRBJ2-3, with 8 bases fitting TRBD2. The CDR3 length is 14 residues. The J segment lost 2 bases and the V segment lost 4 bases, leaving 2 bases of the junction unmatched. CDR1 LGHNA and CDR2 YSLEER come from the germline V gene.

The chain has TRBV5-6 and TRBJ2-3; a weak D match, TRBD2 (5 bases). Trimming took off 4 bases at V and 2 bases at J, with 14 bases between the two ends. The CDR3 totals 15 residues. Germline lookup yields CDR1 SGHDT and CDR2 YYEEEE. Written as DNA, the CDR3 is TGTGCCAGCAGCCGGGGTGGCAGAGTCACAGATACGCAGTATTTT. Its translation is CASSRGGRVTDTQYF.